Following are 5 T cell receptor beta chains from one sample sequenced in a study of blood T cell repertoires in COVID-19. TCRdb keeps only in-frame clones here, not all; method: immunoSEQ multiplex PCR. The repertoire has roughly 200,000 clones, about 81% of them found once; the top ten carry 10% to 15%. What was sequenced was peripheral blood. These receptor sequences come from a woman of 80 years or more with COVID-19, enrolled during active disease.

This chain joins TRBV28 and TRBJ1-2; D call uncertain. The CDR3 has 14 amino acids. V was clipped by 5 bases and J by 4 bases, with 14 bases between them. Germline V lookup: CDR1 MDHEN, CDR2 SYDVKM. The CDR3 sequence: CASSKTAGSYGYTF. DNA of the CDR3: TGTGCCAGCAGTAAAACCGCGGGGAGCTATGGCTACACCTTC.

The chain is built from TRBV4-1 and TRBJ2-1; 12 bases match TRBD2. The CDR3 runs 15 residues. With 3 bases clipped from V and 6 bases from J, the junction kept 3 bases outside the gene matches. The germline CDR1 and CDR2 sequences are MGHRA and YSYEKL. The CDR3 DNA reads TGCGCCAGCAGCCACGCTAGCGGGGGGGCCAATGAGCAGTTCTTC. This codes for CASSHASGGANEQFF.

The chain recombines TRBV13 with TRBJ1-2; no reliable D call. CDR1 and CDR2 (germline): PRHDT, FYEKMQ (reference sequence). This CDR3 is built from 13 residues. The germline V and J ends were trimmed by 0 bases and 13 bases, with 15 bases remaining between them. The CDR3 protein is CASSLGLGGMGTF. The CDR3, as DNA: TGTGCCAGCAGCTTAGGCCTCGGCGGAATGGGCACCTTC.

The chain joins TRBV5-5 to TRBJ1-1, with D possibly being TRBD1 (6 bases). Trimming removed 4 bases from V and 4 bases from J, with 11 bases in between. The CDR3 totals 13 residues. Germline values: CDR1 SGHKS, CDR2 YYEKEE (reference sequence). This CDR3 reads CASSPSGVTEAFF. CDR3 coding DNA: TGTGCCAGCAGCCCCTCAGGGGTCACTGAAGCTTTCTTT.

This sequence joins TRBV4-1 and TRBJ2-7; TRBD2 agrees at 13 bases. Losses at the gene ends were 4 bases for V and 2 bases for J; bases not matched to a gene: 5. The V gene's germline CDR1 is MGHRA and CDR2 YSYEKL. CDR3 length: 16 residues. DNA for the CDR3: TGCGCCAGCAGCCCGGTACTAGCGGGAGGGGCCTACGAGCAGTACTTC. It is translated as CASSPVLAGGAYEQYF.